This T cell receptor (beta chain) was sequenced in a study of T cell repertoires in cytomegalovirus infection. Overall study context: CMV epitopes that were recently identified and HLA-C-restricted were used alongside well-studied HLA-B-restricted ones. CMV infection plus the matching HLA type was flagged by public TCR beta signatures.

Overall study results and limits: In two of eight donors, the top clonotype was HLA-C-restricted CMV-specific. Carriage of CMV together with the relevant HLA was identifiable through cumulative public TCR beta family frequency.

Remarks on this clonotype: Its antigen is not identified.

MiXCR was run by TCRdb on the reads, yielding one entry per CDR3 protein. The data show approximately 910,000 distinct CDR3 sequences, 25% to 40% seen once. Sequenced material: cultured CD8+ T cells from PBMCs, taken from culture after CMV antigen stimulation. The sequence was obtained from a human donor in good health (CMV status not recorded). Some clones in this sample may be carry-over from other donors' samples.

The DNA for the CDR3 is TGTGCCACCCGGGCGATATGGTCTGACTATGGCTACACCTTC. The encoded protein is CATRAIWSDYGYTF. The chain joins TRBV12-3 or TRBV12-4 to TRBJ1-2; D not resolved. V was cut by 10 bases and J by 3 bases, with 18 bases left in between. The CDR3 has 14 residues.